The entry below describes one T cell receptor beta chain. The sample is drawn from a study of cytomegalovirus exposure and HLA in healthy donors. On the study more broadly: The 666 first-cohort repertoires shared a platform with the 130 or so validation repertoires, as reported in a later analysis.

TCRdb keeps only in-frame clones here, not all; method: immunoSEQ multiplex PCR. The table includes about 60,000 clones, 95% detected once. This CDR3 has 16 amino acids. J lost 6 bases, V lost 3 bases, and 10 bases had no gene match. The germline gives CDR1 MNHEY, CDR2 SVGAGI. The sequence derives from a woman aged 18-29 years in good health and CMV-seropositive. The V call is TRBV6-5, the J call TRBJ2-1; 8 positions match TRBD2. Specimen: PBMCs. CDR3 DNA sequence: TGTGCCAGCAGTTATACCGGCAGCGGGAGCACCAATGAGCAGTTCTTC. Residues: CASSYTGSGSTNEQFF.